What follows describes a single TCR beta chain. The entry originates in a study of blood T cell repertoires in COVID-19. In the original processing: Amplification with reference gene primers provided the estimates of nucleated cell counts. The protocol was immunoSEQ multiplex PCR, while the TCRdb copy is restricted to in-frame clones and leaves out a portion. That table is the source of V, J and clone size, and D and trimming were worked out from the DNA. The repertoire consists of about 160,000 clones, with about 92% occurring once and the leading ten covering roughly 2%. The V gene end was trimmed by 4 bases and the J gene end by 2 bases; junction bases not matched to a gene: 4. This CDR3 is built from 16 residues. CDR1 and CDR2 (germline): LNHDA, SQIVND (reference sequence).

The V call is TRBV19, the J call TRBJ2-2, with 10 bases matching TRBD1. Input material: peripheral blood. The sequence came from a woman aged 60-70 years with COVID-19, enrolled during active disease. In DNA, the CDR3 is TGTGCCAGTAGTAAAAGGACAGGGGGTAACACCGGGGAGCTGTTTTTT. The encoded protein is CASSKRTGGNTGELFF. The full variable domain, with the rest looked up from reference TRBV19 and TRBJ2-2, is DGGITQSPKYLFRKEGQNVTLSCEQNLNHDAMYWYRQDPGQGLRLIYYSQIVNDFQKGDIAEGYSVSREKKESFPLTVTSAQKNPTAFYLCASSKRTGGNTGELFFGEGSRLTVL.